Below, 26 T cell receptor beta chains from the same sample are listed, as sequenced in a study of shared clonotypes between healthy human individuals. TCRdb's table, derived via immunoSEQ multiplex PCR, lists solely in-frame clones and lacks some. The sample includes about 1.1 million clones, 75% to 85% of them seen just once. Material: memory CD4+ T cells from PBMCs. Subset specified: CD45RA-negative fraction. These TCRs come from a man aged 18 to 30 in good health. Some clones in this sample may be carry-over from other donors' samples.

The DNA of the CDR3 is TGTGCCAGCAGTTACTCAGGGGCAGCTGGAAACACCATATATTTT. Translation gives CASSYSGAAGNTIYF. The chain combines TRBV6-5 with TRBJ1-3, with a weak D call TRBD1 (5 bases). Trimming left V 0 bases short and J 2 bases short, with 8 bases between. The CDR3 spans 15 residues. Germline V gene data show CDR1 as MNHEY and CDR2 as SVGAGI.

The rearrangement joins TRBV11-2 to TRBJ2-5; TRBD2 aligns across 7 bases. Germline CDR1 reads SGHAT; CDR2 reads FQNNGV. Unmatched junction bases numbered 13, after V lost 1 base and J lost 2 bases. This CDR3 comprises 18 residues. The CDR3 loop reads CASSLAVWGLAVQETQYF. As DNA, the CDR3 is TGTGCCAGCAGCTTAGCGGTGTGGGGCCTAGCGGTACAAGAGACCCAGTACTTC.

J is TRBJ2-1 and V is TRBV10-3; 12 positions agree with TRBD1. There are 19 residues in the CDR3. Germline CDR1 and CDR2: ENHRY and SYGVKD. J lost 8 bases, V lost 8 bases, and 22 bases had no gene match. In DNA form, the CDR3 reads TGTGCCATCCGGGACGGCGGGACAGGGGGCGATTTTGATGGATATGAGCAGTTCTTC. It translates to CAIRDGGTGGDFDGYEQFF.

The chain links TRBV6-4 to TRBJ2-7, with TRBD2 matching over 9 bases. Trimming at V came to 6 bases and at J to 0 bases, leaving 6 bases not matched to a gene. Germline CDR1 and CDR2: MRHNA and SNTAGT. The CDR3 totals 15 residues. The CDR3: CASSELAGSSYEQYF. DNA of the CDR3: TGTGCCAGCAGCGAACTAGCGGGTTCCTCCTACGAGCAGTACTTC.

With respect to this clone: Distinct nucleotide sequences in the sample also encode this CDR3. The chain couples TRBV7-2 to TRBJ2-5; D is ambiguous. The CDR3 runs 11 residues. The V end lost 1 base, the J end lost 5 bases, and 2 bases lay between the germline ends. In germline, CDR1 is SGHTA, CDR2 FQGNSA. DNA of the CDR3: TGTGCCAGCAGCTTAGTTGAGACCCAGTACTTC. Translated, it gives CASSLVETQYF.

The chain links TRBV2 to TRBJ2-2, with 8 bases fitting TRBD1. Trimming took 6 bases from V and 6 from J; bases not matched to a gene: 3. Germline assignment: CDR1 SNHLY and CDR2 FYNNEI. The CDR3 runs 13 residues. CDR3 nucleotide sequence: TGTGCCAGCAGCGAACAGGGGGCCGGGGAGCTGTTTTTT. Amino acids: CASSEQGAGELFF.

This sequence joins TRBV2 and TRBJ2-6, with 7 bases matching TRBD1. The CDR3 has 15 residues. V lost 6 bases to trimming and J lost 4 bases; unmatched junction nucleotides: 6. Germline V gene sequence: CDR1 SNHLY, CDR2 FYNNEI. The DNA for the CDR3 is TGTGCCAGCAGCTTGGACAGGACGGGGGCCAACGTCCTGACTTTC. Translated, it gives CASSLDRTGANVLTF.

This clone appeared a few times. CDR3 in DNA: TGCAGCGTTGATCTGGGGGACGTCGAAGCTTTCTTT. Its translation: CSVDLGDVEAFF. The chain combines TRBV29-1 with TRBJ1-1; TRBD1 is a possible D gene (5 bases). From germline, CDR1 is SQVTM and CDR2 ANQGSEA. Trimming removed 3 bases from V and 8 bases from J, with 13 bases in between. The CDR3 covers 12 residues.

For this clone: Other DNA sequences in this specimen translate into the identical CDR3. The rearrangement joins TRBV30 to TRBJ1-2; the D is unclear. The CDR3 is 9 amino acids. Germline V CDR1 and CDR2: GTSNPN, SVGIG (reference sequence). V was clipped by 5 bases and J by 5 bases, with 3 bases between them. The CDR3 DNA reads as TGTGCCTGGGGATATGGCTACACCTTC. It specifies CAWGYGYTF.

This chain uses TRBV29-1 with TRBJ2-7, with 9 bases matching TRBD1. Trimming cost V 0 bases and J 4 bases; bases outside gene matches: 7. The CDR3 totals 15 residues. Germline CDR1 reads SQVTM; CDR2 reads ANQGSEA. The CDR3 nucleotides read TGCAGCGTTGAAGATAGAACAGGGGGCGCGTACGAGCAGTACTTC. This translates into CSVEDRTGGAYEQYF.

In this sample, this clone turned up a few times. The chain couples TRBV27 to TRBJ1-2, with no clear D. Trimming took off 4 bases at V and 5 bases at J, with 17 bases between the two ends. Germline V gene data show CDR1 as MNHEY and CDR2 as SMNVEV (reference sequence). The CDR3 consists of 15 residues. CDR3 nucleotide sequence: TGTGCCAGCAGTTCCCCCCGACATCGTCCTTATGGCTACACCTTC. This gives the protein CASSSPRHRPYGYTF.

This clone was picked up many times. The chain carries TRBV2 and TRBJ1-4; 9 bases line up with TRBD1. The germline V gene encodes CDR1 SNHLY and CDR2 FYNNEI. The ends lost 3 bases at V and 5 bases at J; junction bases unmatched: 4. The length of the CDR3 is 15 residues. CDR3 nucleotides: TGTGCCAGCAGTGATACAGGGGGCTTGAATGAAAAACTGTTTTTT. It yields the protein CASSDTGGLNEKLFF.

The chain is built from TRBV5-4 and TRBJ2-2; 9 nucleotides match TRBD1. CDR3 length equals 15 residues. J gave up 3 bases and V 4 bases, and 4 bases lay outside the gene matches. Looked up from germline, CDR1 is SGHNT and CDR2 is YYREEE (reference sequence). The DNA for the CDR3 is TGTGCCAGCAGCCCACGGACAGGGGACACCGGGGAGCTGTTTTTT. Translated: CASSPRTGDTGELFF.

The chain carries TRBV28 and TRBJ1-2; D is perhaps TRBD1 (5 bases). From germline, CDR1 is MDHEN and CDR2 SYDVKM. Trimming left V 5 bases short and J 4 bases short, with 11 bases between. This CDR3 region has 13 residues. CDR3 loop: CASSRRGAYGYTF. The CDR3 DNA reads as TGTGCCAGCAGTCGGAGGGGTGCCTATGGCTACACCTTC.

This chain joins TRBV9 and TRBJ2-7; D is possibly TRBD1 or TRBD2 (5 bases each). Trimming stripped 4 bases from V and 2 bases from J, with 16 bases between. Germline V CDR1 and CDR2: SGDLS, YYNGEE. The CDR3 consists of 15 residues. CDR3 protein: CASSPVGDRTYEQYF. Written as DNA, the CDR3 is TGTGCCAGCAGCCCAGTTGGGGACCGCACCTACGAGCAGTACTTC.

The chain is built from TRBV4-2 and TRBJ2-3; a weak D match, TRBD2 (5 bases). The CDR3 length is 15 residues. CDR1 LGHNA and CDR2 YNFKEQ come from the germline V gene. Trimming pared 1 base from V and 4 bases from J, leaving 12 bases between. Written as DNA, the CDR3 is TGTGCCAGCAGCCAAGTTGGTGGGAGTTCAGATACGCAGTATTTT. Amino acids: CASSQVGGSSDTQYF.

Ten or more counts support this clone. V gene TRBV6-5 combines with J gene TRBJ1-2, with 7 nucleotides matching TRBD1. This CDR3 region has 15 residues. Germline V gene lookup returns CDR1 MNHEY and CDR2 SVGAGI. V trimming: 2 bases; J trimming: 7 bases; junction bases outside the gene matches: 10. The CDR3 region has the DNA TGTGCCAGCAGTTACGGGGCGACAGGGTCGCCTGGCTACACCTTC. It translates to CASSYGATGSPGYTF.

This clone appeared a single time. CDR3 sequence reads: CATSRAAGETQYF. DNA for the CDR3: TGTGCCACCAGCAGAGCGGCGGGGGAGACCCAGTACTTC. The rearrangement joins TRBV15 to TRBJ2-5, with D possibly matching TRBD2 (6 bases). Germline CDR1 and CDR2: LNHNV and YYDKDF (reference sequence). The V end was cut by 1 base, the J end by 5 bases, with 8 bases between. This CDR3 region has 13 residues.

The gene calls are TRBV27 and TRBJ1-1; no firm D call. CDR3 length: 12 residues. Germline V gene data show CDR1 as MNHEY and CDR2 as SMNVEV (reference sequence). Between the trimmed V and J ends, which lost 1 base and 4 bases, there was a span of 4 bases. The CDR3 loop is CASSLLGTEAFF. Here the CDR3 DNA reads TGTGCCAGCAGTTTATTGGGCACTGAAGCTTTCTTT.

This clone came up once. The chain is built from TRBV18 and TRBJ2-3; D unresolved. The CDR3 has 14 amino acids. Germline V lookup: CDR1 KGHSH, CDR2 LQKENI. V gave up 0 bases and J gave up 4 bases, with 8 bases separating them. CDR3 nucleotides: TGTGCCAGCTCACCACCCGGAGTCCCAGATACGCAGTATTTT. Residues: CASSPPGVPDTQYF.

The V call is TRBV28, the J call TRBJ2-3; TRBD1 matches at 7 bases. Germline V gene lookup returns CDR1 MDHEN and CDR2 SYDVKM. V gave up 6 bases and J gave up 6 bases; unmatched junction bases: 6. The CDR3 runs 13 residues. CDR3 residues: CASRGQGDDTQYF. Here the CDR3 DNA reads TGTGCCAGCAGAGGGCAGGGGGACGATACGCAGTATTTT.

This clone was observed a single time. The DNA of the CDR3 is TGTGCCAGCTCACCAGGGAGGTCGAGCAATCAGCCCCAGCATTTT. Amino acids: CASSPGRSSNQPQHF. V and J are TRBV18 and TRBJ1-5; D not certain. The CDR3 is 15 amino acids. V lost 2 bases, J lost 1 base, and 9 bases lay in between. Germline lookup yields CDR1 KGHSH and CDR2 LQKENI.

The V and J genes are TRBV2 and TRBJ1-4, with a possible D match to TRBD1 (5 bases). The V end lost 8 bases, the J end lost 8 bases, and 15 bases lay between the germline ends. The CDR3 totals 13 residues. CDR1 is SNHLY, CDR2 FYNNEI, per germline. The CDR3 nucleotides read TGTGCCAGCCTCAGGGATATGGTCGAAAAACTGTTTTTT. Translation gives CASLRDMVEKLFF.

V usage is TRBV15 and J usage is TRBJ2-2; 7 bases align to TRBD2. From germline, CDR1 is LNHNV and CDR2 YYDKDF (reference sequence). The length of the CDR3 is 13 residues. V lost 8 bases, J lost 2 bases, and 2 bases stayed unmatched. DNA for the CDR3: TGTGCCACCGGGGAGGGAAACACCGGGGAGCTGTTTTTT. Protein: CATGEGNTGELFF. The full variable domain, rest sourced from reference TRBV15 and TRBJ2-2, is DAMVIQNPRYQVTQFGKPVTLSCSQTLNHNVMYWYQQKSSQAPKLLFHYYDKDFNNEADTPDNFQSRRPNTSFCFLDIRSPGLGDTAMYLCATGEGNTGELFFGEGSRLTVL.

The gene calls are TRBV5-1 and TRBJ1-3, with no clear D. This CDR3 is built from 15 residues. Germline V gives CDR1 SGHRS, CDR2 YFSETQ. V was clipped by 2 bases and J by 0 bases, with 9 bases between them. This CDR3 reads CASSFGPVSGNTIYF. Written as DNA, the CDR3 is TGCGCCAGCAGCTTTGGGCCAGTCTCTGGAAACACCATATATTTT.

Remarks on this clone: A single base is all that separates this from a far larger clone, so a read error is likely. The chain is built from TRBV7-2 and TRBJ2-7; unclear D gene. This CDR3 has 15 amino acids. Germline V gives CDR1 SGHTA, CDR2 FQGNSA. Between the trimmed V and J ends, which lost 1 base and 0 bases, there was a span of 10 bases. The CDR3 sequence: CASSLVQSGSYEQYF. In DNA, the CDR3 is TGTGCCAGCAGCTTAGTCCAATCCGGCTCCTACGAGCAGTACTTC.